Below are 4 T cell receptor beta chains sequenced from a single sample in a study of cytomegalovirus exposure and HLA in healthy donors. Both 60 Vbeta primers and 13 Jbeta primers went into the PCR. This table comes from immunoSEQ multiplex PCR, and its TCRdb copy is limited to in-frame clones, with some not included. The sample data list about 150,000 clones. Sequenced input: PBMCs. All receptors derive from a woman in her 50s in good health and CMV-seronegative.

The genes are TRBV28 and TRBJ1-6; 7 bases are shared with TRBD1. There are 13 residues in the CDR3. V was pared by 8 bases and J by 5 bases, with 3 bases of the junction left unmatched. Germline lookup yields CDR1 MDHEN and CDR2 SYDVKM. CDR3 sequence: CASWGQNNSPLHF. In DNA form, the CDR3 reads TGTGCCAGCTGGGGACAGAATAATTCACCCCTCCACTTT.

The chain couples TRBV5-6 to TRBJ2-5, with TRBD1 identical over 8 bases. The length of the CDR3 is 15 residues. Unmatched junction bases numbered 9, after V lost 4 bases and J lost 4 bases. Germline loops: CDR1 SGHDT, CDR2 YYEEEE. DNA for the CDR3: TGTGCCAGCAGCCGACGGACAGGGCTAGGAGAGACCCAGTACTTC. As protein: CASSRRTGLGETQYF.

The rearrangement joins TRBV9 to TRBJ2-3; 8 bases are a match to TRBD1. Germline V gene sequence: CDR1 SGDLS, CDR2 YYNGEE. With V trimmed by 0 bases and J by 2 bases, 5 bases remained unmatched. This CDR3 is built from 16 residues. DNA of the CDR3: TGTGCCAGCAGCGTAGTATCCCAGGGGGCCACAGATACGCAGTATTTT. Translated: CASSVVSQGATDTQYF.

Here the CDR3 reads CASSRGLAGSSYEQYF. For the CDR3, the DNA is TGTGCCAGCAGCCGAGGACTAGCGGGGAGCTCCTACGAGCAGTACTTC. The chain combines TRBV5-6 with TRBJ2-7; 12 positions agree with TRBD2. CDR1 is SGHDT and CDR2 is YYEEEE in the germline V gene. With V trimmed by 4 bases and J by 0 bases, 5 bases remained unmatched. The CDR3 has 16 residues.